The clone carrying this T cell receptor beta chain was detected only once. Its antigen is undetermined. TCRdb's copy holds only in-frame clones and misses some; the assay was immunoSEQ multiplex PCR. This sample has tens of thousands of clones, with approximately 90% found just once. These data originate in a study of OX40 agonist ivuxolimab in advanced cancers. The study's findings and limits: Near-lowest levels of clonal expansion characterized partial responders at 0.1-3.0 mg/kg.

The CDR3 runs to 15 residues. V lost 2 bases to trimming and J lost 0 bases, with 9 bases between them. Germline CDR1 and CDR2: KGHSH and LQKENI. The sequenced sample was CD4+ or CD8+ T cells sorted from blood, obtained in a trial of the OX40 agonist ivuxolimab. The receptor was isolated from an adult with an advanced solid tumor such as melanoma, head and neck, liver or kidney cancer. The V gene is TRBV18, the J gene TRBJ2-3; no firm D call. CDR3 in DNA: TGTGCCAGCTCACCAAGGCGCGGTAGCACAGATACGCAGTATTTT. This sequence encodes CASSPRRGSTDTQYF.